This entry lists 2 T cell receptor beta chains sequenced from one sample in a study of cytotoxic CD8 clonotypes in ibrutinib-treated CLL. The repertoire was sequenced with immunoSEQ multiplex PCR; TCRdb's copy has only in-frame clones and lacks some. The sample gives roughly 60,000 clones, approximately 75% of which show up once; roughly 45% is in the top ten. This sample comprised PBMCs, obtained after 12 months of ibrutinib treatment. The receptor set was obtained from a human donor with chronic lymphocytic leukemia.

The chain carries TRBV5-4 and TRBJ2-5; no clear D gene. Germline values: CDR1 SGHNT, CDR2 YYREEE (reference sequence). This CDR3 is 16 amino acids long. V gave up 0 bases and J gave up 5 bases, with 17 bases separating them. CDR3 protein: CASSLDQLSGRETQYF. The CDR3 DNA follows: TGTGCCAGCAGCTTGGACCAACTATCGGGCAGGGAGACCCAGTACTTC.

This chain joins TRBV28 and TRBJ2-2; tentatively, D is TRBD1 (6 bases). CDR1 MDHEN and CDR2 SYDVKM come from the germline V gene. V lost 5 bases and J 4 bases, leaving 11 bases between the germline ends. This CDR3 is 14 amino acids long. The CDR3 protein is CASSAQGFTGELFF. The CDR3 DNA reads TGTGCCAGCAGTGCCCAGGGGTTCACCGGGGAGCTGTTTTTT.